This TCR beta chain was sequenced during a study of T cell responses to AZD1222 COVID-19 vaccine. Study in general: Doses given second, at about 4 or about 12 weeks, were pooled.

CDR3 length equals 16 residues. Germline CDR1 reads MGHRA; CDR2 reads YSYEKL. Trimming pared 0 bases from V and 4 bases from J, leaving 12 bases between. The table came from immunoSEQ multiplex PCR; TCRdb's copy has only in-frame clones and leaves some out. The sample consists of 99,000 or so clones, over 80% of them appearing once. Sequencing used peripheral blood, obtained on day 0 of AZD1222 vaccination. The rearrangement joins TRBV4-1 to TRBJ1-4, with D perhaps TRBD1 (5 bases). The origin of this receptor is an adult in good health. The CDR3 DNA follows: TGCGCCAGCAGCCAAGATCCGCAGGGCGGTAATGAAAAACTGTTTTTT. Translated: CASSQDPQGGNEKLFF.